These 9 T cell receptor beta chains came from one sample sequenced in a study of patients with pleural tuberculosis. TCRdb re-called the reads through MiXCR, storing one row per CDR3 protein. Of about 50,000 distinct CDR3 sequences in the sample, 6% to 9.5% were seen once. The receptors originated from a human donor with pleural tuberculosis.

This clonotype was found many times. This chain's CDR3 is CASSLEDYGYTF. The CDR3 region has the DNA TGTGCCAGCAGCTTAGAAGACTATGGCTACACCTTC. The rearrangement joins TRBV11-2 to TRBJ1-2; no clear D gene. With 0 bases removed from V and 3 bases from J, the gap between germline ends came to 2 bases. The germline CDR1 and CDR2 sequences are SGHAT and FQNNGV. The CDR3 is 12 residues long.

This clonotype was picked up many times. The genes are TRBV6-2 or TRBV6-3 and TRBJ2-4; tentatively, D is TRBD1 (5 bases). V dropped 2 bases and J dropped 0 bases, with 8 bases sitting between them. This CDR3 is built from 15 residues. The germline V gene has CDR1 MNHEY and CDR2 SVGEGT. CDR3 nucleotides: TGTGCCAGCAGTTACCAGGGTAGAGCCAAAAACATTCAGTACTTC. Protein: CASSYQGRAKNIQYF.

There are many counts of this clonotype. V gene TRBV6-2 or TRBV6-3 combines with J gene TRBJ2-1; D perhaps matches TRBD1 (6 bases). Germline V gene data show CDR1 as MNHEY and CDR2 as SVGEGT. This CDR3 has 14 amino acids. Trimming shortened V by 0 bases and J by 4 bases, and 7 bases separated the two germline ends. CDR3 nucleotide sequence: TGTGCCAGCAGTTACTCCCAGGGGTACAATGAGCAGTTCTTC. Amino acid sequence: CASSYSQGYNEQFF.

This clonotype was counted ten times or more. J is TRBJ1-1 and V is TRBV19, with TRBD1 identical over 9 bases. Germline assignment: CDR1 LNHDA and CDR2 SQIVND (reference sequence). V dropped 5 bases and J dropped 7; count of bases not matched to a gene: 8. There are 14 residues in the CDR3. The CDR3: CASSGTTGGGEAFF. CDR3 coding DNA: TGTGCCAGTAGTGGCACTACAGGGGGCGGTGAAGCTTTCTTT.

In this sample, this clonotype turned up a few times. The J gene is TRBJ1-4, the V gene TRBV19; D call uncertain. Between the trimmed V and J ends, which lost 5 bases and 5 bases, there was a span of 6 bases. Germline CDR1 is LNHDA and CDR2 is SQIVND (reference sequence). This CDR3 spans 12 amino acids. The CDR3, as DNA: TGTGCCAGTAGTCTCCAGAATGAAAAACTGTTTTTT. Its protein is CASSLQNEKLFF.

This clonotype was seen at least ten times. Written as DNA, the CDR3 is TGTGCCAGCAGCCCCCAGCTGGCGGGAGCCCTCACAGATACGCAGTATTTT. This gives the protein CASSPQLAGALTDTQYF. The genes are TRBV7-6 and TRBJ2-3; 7 bases are a match to TRBD2. The germline CDR1 and CDR2 sequences are SGHVS and FNYEAQ. V shed 5 bases, J shed 2 bases, and the junction held 13 bases outside the gene matches. The CDR3 loop spans 17 amino acids.

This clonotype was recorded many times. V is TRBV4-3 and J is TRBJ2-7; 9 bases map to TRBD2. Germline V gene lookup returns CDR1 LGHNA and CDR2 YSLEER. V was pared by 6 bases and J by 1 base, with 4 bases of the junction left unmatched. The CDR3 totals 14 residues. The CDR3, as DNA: TGCGCCAGCAGGCGGCTAGCGGGATCCTACGAGCAGTACGTC. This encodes CASRRLAGSYEQYV.

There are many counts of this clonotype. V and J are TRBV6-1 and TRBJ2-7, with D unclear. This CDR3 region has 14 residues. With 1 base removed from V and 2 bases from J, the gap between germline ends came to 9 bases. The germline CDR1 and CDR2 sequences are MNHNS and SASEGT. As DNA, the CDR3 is TGTGCCAGCAGTGAAGTTTCCAGAACCTACGAGCAGTACTTC. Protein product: CASSEVSRTYEQYF.

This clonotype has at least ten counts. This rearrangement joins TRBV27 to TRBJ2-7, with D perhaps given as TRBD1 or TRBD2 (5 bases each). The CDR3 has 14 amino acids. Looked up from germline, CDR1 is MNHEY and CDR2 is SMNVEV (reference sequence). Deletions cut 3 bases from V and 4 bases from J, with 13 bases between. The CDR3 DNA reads TGTGCCAGCAGTTTCGGGGACGGATTATACGAGCAGTACTTC. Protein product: CASSFGDGLYEQYF.